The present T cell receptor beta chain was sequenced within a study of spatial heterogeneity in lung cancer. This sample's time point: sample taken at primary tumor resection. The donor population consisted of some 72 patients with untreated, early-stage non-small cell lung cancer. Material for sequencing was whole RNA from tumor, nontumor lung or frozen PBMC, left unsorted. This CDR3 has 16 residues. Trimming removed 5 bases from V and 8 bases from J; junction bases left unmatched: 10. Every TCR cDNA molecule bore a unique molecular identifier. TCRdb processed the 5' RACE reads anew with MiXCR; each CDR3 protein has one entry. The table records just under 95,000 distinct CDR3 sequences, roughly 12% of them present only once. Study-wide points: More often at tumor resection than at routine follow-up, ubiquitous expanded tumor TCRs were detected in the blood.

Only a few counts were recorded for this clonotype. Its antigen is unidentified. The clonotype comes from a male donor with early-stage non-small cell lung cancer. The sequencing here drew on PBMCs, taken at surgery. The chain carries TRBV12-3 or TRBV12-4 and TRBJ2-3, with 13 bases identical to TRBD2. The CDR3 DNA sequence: TGTGCCAGCAGTCGCCGACTAGCGGGGGGAAAGGTTACGCAGTATTTT. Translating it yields CASSRRLAGGKVTQYF.